The clone carrying this TCR beta chain was counted ten times or more. This entry is derived from a study of T cells in Graves' hyperthyroidism and ophthalmopathy. Researchers amplified the TCR beta CDR3 regions from RNA transcripts. RT-PCR in the first round (using the HTBI primer set) targeted the TCR CDR3. One entry per CDR3 protein, called by TCRdb with MiXCR from the multiplex PCR reads. The sample gives 620,000 or so distinct CDR3 sequences, about 14% of which show up once; approximately 12% is in the top ten. Sequencing was performed on blood. The TCR was taken from a woman in her fifties or sixties with Graves' ophthalmopathy.

The CDR3 region has the DNA TGTGCCAGCACCGTTACAGGGCGGCAGACCCAGTACTTC. Protein sequence: CASTVTGRQTQYF. The rearrangement links TRBV7-2 to TRBJ2-5; weak D call: TRBD1 (6 bases). The CDR3 extends over 13 amino acids. Germline values: CDR1 SGHTA, CDR2 FQGNSA. V dropped 7 bases and J dropped 6 bases, with 15 bases sitting between them.